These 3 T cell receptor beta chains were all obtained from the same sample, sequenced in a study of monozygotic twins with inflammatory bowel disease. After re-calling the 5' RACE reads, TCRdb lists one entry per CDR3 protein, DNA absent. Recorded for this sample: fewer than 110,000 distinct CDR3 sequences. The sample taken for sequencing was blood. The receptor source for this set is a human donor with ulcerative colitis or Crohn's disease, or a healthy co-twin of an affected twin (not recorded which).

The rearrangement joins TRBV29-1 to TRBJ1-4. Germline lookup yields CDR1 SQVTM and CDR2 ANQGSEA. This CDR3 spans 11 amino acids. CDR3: CSVQDVEKLFF. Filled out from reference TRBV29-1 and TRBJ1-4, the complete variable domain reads SAVISQKPSRDICQRGTSLTIQCQVDSQVTMMFWYRQQPGQSLTLIATANQGSEATYESGFVIDKFPISRPNLTFSTLTVSNMSPEDSSIYLCSVQDVEKLFFGSGTQLSVL.

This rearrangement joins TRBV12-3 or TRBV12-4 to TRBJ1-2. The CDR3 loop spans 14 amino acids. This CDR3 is CASSLRRGAYGYTF.

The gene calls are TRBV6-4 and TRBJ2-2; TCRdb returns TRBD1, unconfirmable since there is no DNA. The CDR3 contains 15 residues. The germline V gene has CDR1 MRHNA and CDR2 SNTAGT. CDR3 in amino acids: CASSAQVTNTGELFF.